This T cell receptor beta chain was sequenced for a study of STAT5B mutations in CD4+ large granular lymphocyte leukemia. Generated by immunoSEQ multiplex PCR, the TCRdb table keeps only in-frame clones and is missing some. The table records 45,000 to 55,000 clones, 70% of them present only once. With 3 bases removed from V and 7 bases from J, the gap between germline ends came to 16 bases. Germline V gives CDR1 SGHAT, CDR2 FQNNGV. The CDR3 is made up of 14 amino acids. Study results and caveats: Compared with healthy controls (2/35), patient top clones favored TRBV06 (8/27).

Of note for this clone: Its antigen remains unidentified.

The source of this sequence is a human donor in good health. The chain couples TRBV11-2 to TRBJ2-7; D is unclear. The sample taken for sequencing was CD4+ T cells from blood buffy coats. The DNA for the CDR3 is TGTGCCAGCAGCTTTCACGATAGGATGGGGGAGCAGTACTTC. Amino acid sequence: CASSFHDRMGEQYF.